A selection of T cell receptor beta chains follows, all from one sample in a study of identical twins. TCRdb reprocessed the 5' RACE reads via MiXCR and lists one record per CDR3 protein. There are under 400,000 distinct CDR3 sequences in the sample; approximately 8.7% occur only once, and more than 8% lies in the top ten. Sequenced: naive T cells sorted from blood. These receptor sequences come from a woman in her forties or fifties in good health. Both conserved end residues are part of each CDR3.

TRBV20-1	TRBJ2-7	CSARVQAGDREAYEQYF
TRBV24-1	TRBJ1-5	CATSATGQGNQPQHF
TRBV10-3	TRBJ2-5	CAIRGGGGSQETQYF
TRBV18	TRBJ1-5	CASSPGRQLNQPQHF
TRBV20-1	TRBJ2-3	CSVVTGAGTQYF
TRBV6-5	TRBJ1-3	CSSSYAGNSRNTIYF
TRBV20-1	TRBJ2-7	CSASPPGQAMYEQYF
TRBV7-2	TRBJ2-1	CASSWRETGEQFF
TRBV6-2/TRBV6-3	TRBJ2-6	CASSYRSGFNIAGANVLTF
TRBV20-1	TRBJ2-5	CSAPGQGETQYF
TRBV29-1	TRBJ1-1	CSVEFSMPGEAFF
TRBV5-1	TRBJ2-3	CASNFGGRTDTQYF
TRBV20-1	TRBJ2-3	CSALPLAGEKADTQYF
TRBV18	TRBJ2-6	CASSPPANVLTF
TRBV12-3/TRBV12-4	TRBJ2-3	CASRDKGFGTDTQYF
TRBV12-5	TRBJ2-1	CASGPPLAALGDEQFF
TRBV18	TRBJ2-3	CASSRSDLRSGNTQYF
TRBV6-1	TRBJ1-4	CASSEYRGKEKLFF
TRBV12-3/TRBV12-4	TRBJ1-2	CASSLRGTGFMGYTF
TRBV18	TRBJ1-6	CASSPGAAYNSPLHF
TRBV6-4	TRBJ2-3	CASSGVHPTDTQYF
TRBV2	TRBJ2-5	CASSEESPVGETQYF
TRBV4-2	TRBJ2-1	CASSPAVGASYNEQFF
TRBV6-6	TRBJ2-3	CASSYSNKPDTQYF
TRBV2	TRBJ2-3	CASSPSSGRGTDTQYF
TRBV11-2	TRBJ2-5	CASSFLGIGETQYF
TRBV18	TRBJ2-1	CASSPKLDEQFF
TRBV5-1	TRBJ2-2	CASSLQQGIGELFF
TRBV5-1	TRBJ2-1	CASSLGGGKGSYNEQFF
TRBV12-3/TRBV12-4	TRBJ1-5	CASSLRTLKDQPQHF
TRBV5-4	TRBJ1-2	CASSLKGGRPSYGYTF
TRBV25-1	TRBJ2-1	CASGGLAEVNEQFF
TRBV12-3/TRBV12-4	TRBJ2-1	CASRHYRVNEQFF
TRBV6-2/TRBV6-3	TRBJ2-7	CASSYSTGSSYEQYF
TRBV7-8	TRBJ2-3	CASSLAPGFADTQYF
TRBV15	TRBJ2-7	CATSGETSYEQYF
TRBV11-2	TRBJ2-3	CASSLGAVSTDTQYF
TRBV25-1	TRBJ2-1	CASSGGERWVQFF
TRBV12-3/TRBV12-4	TRBJ1-1	CASSFRLLSNTEAFF
TRBV11-2	TRBJ2-1	CASSTRLAGLHNEQFF
TRBV6-5	TRBJ2-2	CASSYRSRTGMNTGELFF
TRBV5-5	TRBJ1-2	CASLGTGDGYTF
TRBV29-1	TRBJ2-6	CSVASPSGANVLTF
TRBV24-1	TRBJ1-1	CATSDEGTGSNTEAFF
TRBV7-6	TRBJ2-5	CASSLSWQAYQETQYF
TRBV19	TRBJ1-1	CASSAGQGQAFF
TRBV3-1	TRBJ2-1	CASSHRRGLAEYNEQFF
TRBV15	TRBJ2-5	CATSRDREAVQTQYF
TRBV6-5	TRBJ2-7	CASSYSGAGYEQYF
TRBV4-1	TRBJ2-7	CASSSPGTGYHEQYF
TRBV5-1	TRBJ2-3	CASSPLDSADTQYF
TRBV6-5	TRBJ1-2	CASSTRDRAIYGYTF
TRBV7-2	TRBJ1-1	CASSLWWEAFF
TRBV12-3/TRBV12-4	TRBJ2-5	CATSSQGAWGETQYF
TRBV4-1	TRBJ2-7	CASSQGFVVDRAIYEQYF
TRBV27	TRBJ2-3	CASSRTSGRIPDTQYF
TRBV7-9	TRBJ1-1	CASSFRRAFF